This T cell receptor (beta chain) was sequenced for a study of cytomegalovirus exposure and HLA in healthy donors. Looked up from germline, CDR1 is SGHAT and CDR2 is FQNNGV. This CDR3 has 15 residues. Trimming left V 5 bases short and J 0 bases short, with 11 bases between. This clone was detected only a few times. The PCR used 60 Vbeta and 13 Jbeta primers. The method was immunoSEQ multiplex PCR; TCRdb's version includes in-frame clones alone and lacks a portion of them. The table includes some 140,000 clones, around 73% detected once. Sequenced: PBMCs. The source of this sequence is a woman between 35 and 50 years old in good health and CMV-seronegative. The chain joins TRBV11-2 to TRBJ1-3; D remains ambiguous. As DNA, the CDR3 is TGTGCCAGCAGCATGACACCGAGCTCTGGAAACACCATATATTTT. Its protein product is CASSMTPSSGNTIYF.